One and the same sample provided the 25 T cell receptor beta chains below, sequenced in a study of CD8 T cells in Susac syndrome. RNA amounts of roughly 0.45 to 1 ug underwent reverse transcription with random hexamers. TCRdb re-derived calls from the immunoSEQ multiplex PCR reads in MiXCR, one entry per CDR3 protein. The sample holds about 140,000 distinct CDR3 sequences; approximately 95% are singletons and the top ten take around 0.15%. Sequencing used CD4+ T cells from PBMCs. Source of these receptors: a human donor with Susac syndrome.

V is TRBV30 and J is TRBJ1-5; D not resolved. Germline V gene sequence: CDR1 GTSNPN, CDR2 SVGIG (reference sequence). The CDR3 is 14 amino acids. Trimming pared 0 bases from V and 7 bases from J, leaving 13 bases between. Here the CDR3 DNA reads TGTGCCTGGAGTGTACACACCCCGGAGCAGCCCCAGCATTTT. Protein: CAWSVHTPEQPQHF.

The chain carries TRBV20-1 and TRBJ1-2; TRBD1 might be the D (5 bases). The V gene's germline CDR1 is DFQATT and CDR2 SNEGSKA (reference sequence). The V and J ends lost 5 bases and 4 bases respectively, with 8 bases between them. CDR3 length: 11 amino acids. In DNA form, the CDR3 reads TGCAGTGCTGCGGGGGGCTATGGCTACACCTTC. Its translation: CSAAGGYGYTF.

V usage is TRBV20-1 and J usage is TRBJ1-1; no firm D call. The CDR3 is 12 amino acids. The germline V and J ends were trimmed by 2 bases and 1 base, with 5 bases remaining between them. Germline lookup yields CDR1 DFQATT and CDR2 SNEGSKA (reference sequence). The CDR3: CSARQPNTEAFF. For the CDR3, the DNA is TGCAGTGCTAGACAGCCGAACACTGAAGCTTTCTTT.

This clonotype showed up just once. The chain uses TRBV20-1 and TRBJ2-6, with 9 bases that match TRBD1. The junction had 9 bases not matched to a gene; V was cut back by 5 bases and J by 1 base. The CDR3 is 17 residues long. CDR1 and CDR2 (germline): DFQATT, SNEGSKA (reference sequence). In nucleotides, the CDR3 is TGCAGTGCTGATACAGGGGGCTTAGGGTCTGGGGCCAACGTCCTGACTTTC. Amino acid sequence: CSADTGGLGSGANVLTF.

CDR3 loop: CASSPTAETPFEQYF. The CDR3 DNA reads TGTGCCAGCAGCCCCACAGCGGAGACCCCCTTCGAGCAGTACTTC. V is TRBV11-2 and J is TRBJ2-7, with a tentative D call TRBD2 (5 bases). Germline V lookup: CDR1 SGHAT, CDR2 FQNNGV. Trimming stripped 5 bases from V and 6 bases from J, with 20 bases between. CDR3 length: 15 residues.

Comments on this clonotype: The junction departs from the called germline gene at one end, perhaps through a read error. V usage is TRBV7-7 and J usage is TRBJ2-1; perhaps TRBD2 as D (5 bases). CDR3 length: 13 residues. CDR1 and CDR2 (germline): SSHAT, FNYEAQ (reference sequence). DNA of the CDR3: TGTGCTAGCAGCTTAGCGCCTGCATCAGAGCAGTTCTTC. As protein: CASSLAPASEQFF.

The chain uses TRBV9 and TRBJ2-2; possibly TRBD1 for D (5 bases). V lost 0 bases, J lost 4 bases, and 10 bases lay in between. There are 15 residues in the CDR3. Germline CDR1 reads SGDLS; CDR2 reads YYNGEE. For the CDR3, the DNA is TGTGCCAGCAGCGTAGAACAGGCACCCACCGGGGAGCTGTTTTTT. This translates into CASSVEQAPTGELFF.

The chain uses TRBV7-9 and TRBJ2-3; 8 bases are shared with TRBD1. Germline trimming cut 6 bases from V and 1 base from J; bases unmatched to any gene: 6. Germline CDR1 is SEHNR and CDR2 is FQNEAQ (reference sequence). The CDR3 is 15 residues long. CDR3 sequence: CASSRQGPRTDTQYF. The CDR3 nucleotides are TGTGCCAGCAGTCGACAGGGGCCGCGCACAGATACGCAGTATTTT.

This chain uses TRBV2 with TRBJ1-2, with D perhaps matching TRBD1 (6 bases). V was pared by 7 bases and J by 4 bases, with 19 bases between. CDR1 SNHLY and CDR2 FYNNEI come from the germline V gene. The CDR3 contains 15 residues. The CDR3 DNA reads TGTGCCAGCACCCAGGTGGGGGGCTCAGGCTATGGCTACACCTTC. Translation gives CASTQVGGSGYGYTF.

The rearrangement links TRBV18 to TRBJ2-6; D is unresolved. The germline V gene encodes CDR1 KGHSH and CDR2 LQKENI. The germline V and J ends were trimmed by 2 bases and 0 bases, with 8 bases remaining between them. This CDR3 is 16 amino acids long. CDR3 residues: CASSPNRRSGANVLTF. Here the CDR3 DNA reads TGTGCCAGCTCACCAAACCGGCGCTCTGGGGCCAACGTCCTGACTTTC.

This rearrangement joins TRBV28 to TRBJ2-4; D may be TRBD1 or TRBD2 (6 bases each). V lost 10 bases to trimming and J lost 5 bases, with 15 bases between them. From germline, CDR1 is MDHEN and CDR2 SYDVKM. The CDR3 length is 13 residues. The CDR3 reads CATVGGPQNIQYF. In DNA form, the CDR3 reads TGTGCCACCGTAGGGGGGCCCCAAAACATTCAGTACTTC.

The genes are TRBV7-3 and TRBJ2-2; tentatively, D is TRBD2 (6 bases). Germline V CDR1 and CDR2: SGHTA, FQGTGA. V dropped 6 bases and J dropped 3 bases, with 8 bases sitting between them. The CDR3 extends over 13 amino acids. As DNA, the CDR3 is TGTGCCAGCAGTCGACTAGACACCGGGGAGCTGTTTTTT. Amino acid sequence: CASSRLDTGELFF.

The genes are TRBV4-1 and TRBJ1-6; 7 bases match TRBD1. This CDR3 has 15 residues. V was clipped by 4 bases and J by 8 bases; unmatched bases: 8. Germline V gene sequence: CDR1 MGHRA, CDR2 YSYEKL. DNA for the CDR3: TGCGCCAGCAGCCCGGGAAACAGGGGCGATTCACCCCTCCACTTT. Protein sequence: CASSPGNRGDSPLHF.

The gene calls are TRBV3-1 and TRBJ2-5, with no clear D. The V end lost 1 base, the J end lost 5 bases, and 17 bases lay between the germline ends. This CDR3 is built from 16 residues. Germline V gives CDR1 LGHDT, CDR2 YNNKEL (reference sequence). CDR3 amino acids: CASSQGERPVRETQYF. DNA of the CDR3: TGTGCCAGCAGCCAAGGAGAGAGGCCTGTTCGGGAGACCCAGTACTTC.

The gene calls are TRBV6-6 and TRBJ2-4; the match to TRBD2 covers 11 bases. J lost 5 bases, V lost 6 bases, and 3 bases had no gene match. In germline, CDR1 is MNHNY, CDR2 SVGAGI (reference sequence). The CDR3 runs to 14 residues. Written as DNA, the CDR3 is TGTGCCAGCAGCCGGGGACTAGCGGAAAACATTCAGTACTTC. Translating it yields CASSRGLAENIQYF.

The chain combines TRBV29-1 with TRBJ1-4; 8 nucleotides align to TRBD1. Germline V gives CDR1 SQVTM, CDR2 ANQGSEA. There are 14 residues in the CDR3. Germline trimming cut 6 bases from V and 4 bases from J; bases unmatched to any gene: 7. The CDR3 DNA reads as TGCAGCGTGGCTACAGGGGGGCTTAATGAAAAACTGTTTTTT. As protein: CSVATGGLNEKLFF.

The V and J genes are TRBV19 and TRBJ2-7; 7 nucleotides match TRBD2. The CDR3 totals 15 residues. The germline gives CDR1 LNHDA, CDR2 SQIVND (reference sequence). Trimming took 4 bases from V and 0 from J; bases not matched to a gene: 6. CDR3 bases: TGTGCCAGTAGTACCTCCGGCGGGAGCTCCTACGAGCAGTACTTC. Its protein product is CASSTSGGSSYEQYF.

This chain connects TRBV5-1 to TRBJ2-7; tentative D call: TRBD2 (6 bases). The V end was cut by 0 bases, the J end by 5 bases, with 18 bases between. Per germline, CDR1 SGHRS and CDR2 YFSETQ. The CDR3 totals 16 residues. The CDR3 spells CASSLAFGQGGDEQYF. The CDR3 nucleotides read TGCGCCAGCAGCTTGGCCTTCGGGCAGGGAGGAGACGAGCAGTACTTC. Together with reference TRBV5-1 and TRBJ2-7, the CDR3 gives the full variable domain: KAGVTQTPRYLIKTRGQQVTLSCSPISGHRSVSWYQQTPGQGLQFLFEYFSETQRNKGNFPGRFSGRQFSNSRSEMNVSTLELGDSALYLCASSLAFGQGGDEQYFGPGTRLTVT.

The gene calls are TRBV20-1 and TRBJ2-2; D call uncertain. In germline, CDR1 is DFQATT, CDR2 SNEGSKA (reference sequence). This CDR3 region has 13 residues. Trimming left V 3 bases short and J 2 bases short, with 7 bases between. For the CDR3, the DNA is TGCAGTGCTAGTTCCGGAAACACCGGGGAGCTGTTTTTT. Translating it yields CSASSGNTGELFF.

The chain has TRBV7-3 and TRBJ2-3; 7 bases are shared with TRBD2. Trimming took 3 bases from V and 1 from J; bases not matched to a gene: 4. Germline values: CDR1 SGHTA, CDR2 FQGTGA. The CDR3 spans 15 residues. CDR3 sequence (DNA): TGTGCCAGCAGCTTCGGCGGGAGTGGCACAGATACGCAGTATTTT. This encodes CASSFGGSGTDTQYF.

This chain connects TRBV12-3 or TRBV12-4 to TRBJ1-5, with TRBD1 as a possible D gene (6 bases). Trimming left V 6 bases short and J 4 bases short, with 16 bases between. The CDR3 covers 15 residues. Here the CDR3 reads CASSQGGGRNQPQHF. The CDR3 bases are TGTGCCAGCAGCCAAGGGGGGGGGCGGAATCAGCCCCAGCATTTT.

The CDR3: CASSSREGAPTDTQYF. The CDR3 DNA reads TGTGCCAGCAGTAGCCGGGAGGGGGCCCCCACAGATACGCAGTATTTT. The gene calls are TRBV27 and TRBJ2-3; tentatively, D is TRBD2 (8 bases). Germline-derived CDR1 and CDR2 are MNHEY and SMNVEV (reference sequence). The CDR3 is 16 amino acids. V lost 5 bases to trimming and J lost 2 bases, with 17 bases between them.

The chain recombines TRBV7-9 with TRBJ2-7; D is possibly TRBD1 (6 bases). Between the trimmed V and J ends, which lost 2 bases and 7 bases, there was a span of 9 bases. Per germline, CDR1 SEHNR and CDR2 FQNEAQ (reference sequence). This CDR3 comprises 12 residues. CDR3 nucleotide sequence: TGTGCCAGCAGCTTATCCGGGACAGAGCAGTACTTC. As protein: CASSLSGTEQYF.

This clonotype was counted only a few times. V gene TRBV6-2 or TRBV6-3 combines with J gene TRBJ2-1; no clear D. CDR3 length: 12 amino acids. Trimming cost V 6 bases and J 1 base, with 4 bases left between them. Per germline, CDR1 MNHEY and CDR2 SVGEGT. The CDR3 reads CASSPSYNEQFF. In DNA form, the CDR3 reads TGTGCCAGCAGCCCATCCTACAATGAGCAGTTCTTC.

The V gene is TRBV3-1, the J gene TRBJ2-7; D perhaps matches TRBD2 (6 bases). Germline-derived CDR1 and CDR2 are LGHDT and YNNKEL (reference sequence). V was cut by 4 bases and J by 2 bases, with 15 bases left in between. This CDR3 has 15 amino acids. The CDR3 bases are TGTGCCAGCAGCCGGGGACGGGACTCGCCCTACGAGCAGTACTTC. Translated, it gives CASSRGRDSPYEQYF.